The 2 T cell receptor beta chains in this list originate from one sample, sequenced in a study of shared clonotypes between healthy human individuals. This table comes from immunoSEQ multiplex PCR, and its TCRdb copy is limited to in-frame clones, with some not included. This table holds around 1.1 million clones, 70% to 85% found once. Sequencing input: memory CD4+ T cells from PBMCs. Subset indicated: CD45RA-negative fraction. Receptor source: a man aged 18 to 30 in good health. Some clones in this sample may be carry-over from other donors' samples.

The CDR3 nucleotides are TGTGCCAGCAGTTTTAGCAGGGGCTACGAGCAGTACTTC. It codes for CASSFSRGYEQYF. The chain carries TRBV27 and TRBJ2-7, with a possible D match to TRBD1 (6 bases). The germline V gene encodes CDR1 MNHEY and CDR2 SMNVEV (reference sequence). Deletions cut 3 bases from V and 3 bases from J, with 9 bases between. The CDR3 contains 13 residues.

The chain links TRBV28 to TRBJ1-1, with no clear D. The germline CDR1 and CDR2 sequences are MDHEN and SYDVKM. CDR3 size: 12 residues. The ends were cut back, 7 bases at V and 8 bases at J, with 14 bases in the middle. The CDR3: CASIREAPEAFF. CDR3 bases: TGTGCCAGCATACGGGAGGCCCCCGAAGCTTTCTTT.